This TCR beta chain was sequenced for a study of shared clonotypes between healthy human individuals. Measured with immunoSEQ multiplex PCR; TCRdb has only the in-frame clones, and not every one. The sample contains about 490,000 clones, 70% to 80% of which appear only once. Sequencing was done on a sample of PBMCs. The sequence came from a woman aged 40 to 50 in good health. Some clones in this sample may be carry-over from other donors' samples.

The CDR3 bases are TGTGCCTGGAGTGAGGGTACAGGGGACACAGATACGCAGTATTTT. Residues: CAWSEGTGDTDTQYF. The rearrangement joins TRBV30 to TRBJ2-3; 7 bases map to TRBD1. Germline V gene sequence: CDR1 GTSNPN, CDR2 SVGIG (reference sequence). CDR3 size: 15 residues. Trimming cost V 1 base and J 2 bases; bases outside gene matches: 6.